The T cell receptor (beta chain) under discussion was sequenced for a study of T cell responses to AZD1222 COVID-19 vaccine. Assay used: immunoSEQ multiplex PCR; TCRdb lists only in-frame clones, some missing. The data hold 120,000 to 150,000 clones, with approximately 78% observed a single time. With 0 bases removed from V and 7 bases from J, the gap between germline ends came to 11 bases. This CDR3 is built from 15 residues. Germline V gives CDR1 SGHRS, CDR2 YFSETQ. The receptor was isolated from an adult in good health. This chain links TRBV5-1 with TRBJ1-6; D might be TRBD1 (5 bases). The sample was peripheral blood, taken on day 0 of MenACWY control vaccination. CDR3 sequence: CASSLDGGGNSPLHF. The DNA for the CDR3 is TGCGCCAGCAGCTTGGATGGGGGTGGCAATTCACCCCTCCACTTT.